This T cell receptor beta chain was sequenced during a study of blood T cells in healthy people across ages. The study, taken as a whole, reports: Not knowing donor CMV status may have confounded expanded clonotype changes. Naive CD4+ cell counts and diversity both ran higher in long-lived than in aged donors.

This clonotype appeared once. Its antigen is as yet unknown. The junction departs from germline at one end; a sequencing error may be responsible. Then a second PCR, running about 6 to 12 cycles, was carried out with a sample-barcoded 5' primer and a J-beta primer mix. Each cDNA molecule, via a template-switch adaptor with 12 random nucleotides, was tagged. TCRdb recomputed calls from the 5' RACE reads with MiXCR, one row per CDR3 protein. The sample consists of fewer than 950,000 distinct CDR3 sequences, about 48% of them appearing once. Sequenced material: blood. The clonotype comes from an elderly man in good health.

DNA for the CDR3: TGTGCCTGCAGCAATGCAGATACGCAGTATTTT. Its translation: CACSNADTQYF. The rearrangement uses TRBV7-2 and TRBJ2-3; D unclear. The CDR3 runs 11 residues. Looked up from germline, CDR1 is SGHTA and CDR2 is FQGNSA.